What follows are 5 T cell receptor beta chains derived from one specimen sequenced in a study of blood T cell repertoires in COVID-19. Generated by immunoSEQ multiplex PCR, the TCRdb table keeps only in-frame clones and is missing some. Of hundreds of thousands of clones listed, 87% are singletons. The sample taken for sequencing was peripheral blood. The origin of the receptors is a woman aged 40-49 years who had recovered from COVID-19.

The rearrangement links TRBV10-3 to TRBJ2-3; D unclear. The germline CDR1 and CDR2 sequences are ENHRY and SYGVKD. The CDR3 is made up of 15 amino acids. V was clipped by 2 bases and J by 1 base, with 10 bases between them. The CDR3 region has the DNA TGTGCCATCAGTGAGGCGCCGCGCGGCACAGATACGCAGTATTTT. Residues: CAISEAPRGTDTQYF.

The V gene is TRBV7-2, the J gene TRBJ2-7; 10 nucleotides line up with TRBD1. This CDR3 comprises 14 residues. J gave up 6 bases and V 3 bases, and 5 bases lay outside the gene matches. Germline V gene lookup returns CDR1 SGHTA and CDR2 FQGNSA. As DNA, the CDR3 is TGTGCCAGCAGCTTCCGGGACAGGGGCGTCGAGCAGTACTTC. Translation gives CASSFRDRGVEQYF.

The chain employs TRBV10-1 and TRBJ1-1; a weak D match, TRBD1 (6 bases). The germline CDR1 and CDR2 sequences are WNHNN and SYGVQD (reference sequence). The ends were cut back, 7 bases at V and 1 base at J, with 25 bases in the middle. The CDR3 has 18 residues. CDR3 in amino acids: CASIHDMPGHWTNTEAFF. The DNA for the CDR3 is TGCGCCAGCATTCACGACATGCCGGGACATTGGACGAACACTGAAGCTTTCTTT.

The J gene is TRBJ1-1, the V gene TRBV3-1 (or the pseudogene TRBV3-2); D call uncertain. Germline values: CDR1 LGHDT, CDR2 YNNKEL (reference sequence). This CDR3 has 11 amino acids. V was cut by 5 bases and J by 12 bases, with 13 bases left in between. In DNA, the CDR3 is TGTGCCAGCAGCACGGAGACTTGGACTTTCTTT. This translates into CASSTETWTFF.

This clone was seen more than once but under ten times. The rearrangement links TRBV2 to TRBJ2-1, with 9 nucleotides matching TRBD2. This CDR3 has 15 residues. V lost 3 bases, J lost 4 bases, and 4 bases stayed unmatched. Germline CDR1 and CDR2: SNHLY and FYNNEI. The CDR3 DNA reads TGTGCCAGCAGTGAGGCGGGGGGGAAGTACAATGAGCAGTTCTTC. It yields the protein CASSEAGGKYNEQFF.